The 10 T cell receptor beta chains below all came from one sample that was sequenced in a study of T cell changes during pregnancy in multiple sclerosis. TCRdb's copy holds only in-frame clones and misses some; the assay was immunoSEQ multiplex PCR. The sample holds 34,000 or so clones, approximately 91% seen once. The source was peripheral blood, collected in the second trimester of pregnancy. These receptors all stem from a female donor in good health, enrolled as a control in a pregnancy study.

V is TRBV5-1 and J is TRBJ1-1; TRBD1 matches 9 bases. There are 14 residues in the CDR3. V lost 7 bases, J lost 4 bases, and 8 bases stayed unmatched. CDR1 is SGHRS, CDR2 YFSETQ, per germline. CDR3 nucleotide sequence: TGCGCCAGCCGTTCGAGACAGGGGGTCACTGAAGCTTTCTTT. Translation gives CASRSRQGVTEAFF.

The V gene is TRBV18, the J gene TRBJ2-7; TRBD1 agrees at 10 bases. CDR3 size: 15 residues. Germline V gives CDR1 KGHSH, CDR2 LQKENI. Losses at the gene ends were 4 bases for V and 5 bases for J; bases not matched to a gene: 8. CDR3 region: CASSLGTGVGNEQYF. The CDR3 DNA follows: TGTGCCAGCTCACTCGGGACAGGGGTAGGCAACGAGCAGTACTTC.

The rearrangement uses TRBV19 and TRBJ1-5; a weak D match, TRBD1 (6 bases). CDR3 length equals 17 residues. V gave up 3 bases and J gave up 2 bases, with 17 bases separating them. The germline gives CDR1 LNHDA, CDR2 SQIVND (reference sequence). The CDR3 DNA is TGTGCCAGTAGTATCCCCCAGGGGAAGGCGGGCAATCAGCCCCAGCATTTT. This encodes CASSIPQGKAGNQPQHF.

The chain links TRBV4-2 to TRBJ1-2, with D hard to call. Looked up from germline, CDR1 is LGHNA and CDR2 is YNFKEQ. Trimming left V 1 base short and J 1 base short, with 7 bases between. CDR3 length: 14 residues. CDR3 amino acids: CASSQVTDNYGYTF. In nucleotides, the CDR3 is TGTGCCAGCAGCCAAGTAACAGATAACTATGGCTACACCTTC.

The rearrangement links TRBV6-6 to TRBJ2-3, with a tentative D call TRBD2 (6 bases). V was trimmed by 0 bases and J by 0 bases, leaving 7 bases between them. Germline V gene data show CDR1 as MNHNY and CDR2 as SVGAGI (reference sequence). This CDR3 comprises 15 residues. CDR3 nucleotide sequence: TGTGCCAGCAGTTACTCGCGGGGTAGCACAGATACGCAGTATTTT. It yields the protein CASSYSRGSTDTQYF.

This clone came up once. CDR3 bases: TGTGCCAGTCAGGGGGGCACTAATGAAAAACTGTTTTTT. Translation gives CASQGGTNEKLFF. The chain carries TRBV6-6 and TRBJ1-4, with 7 positions matching TRBD1. The germline V gene encodes CDR1 MNHNY and CDR2 SVGAGI (reference sequence). The junction had 3 bases not matched to a gene; V was cut back by 9 bases and J by 2 bases. The CDR3 is 13 amino acids.

In DNA, the CDR3 is TGTGCCAGTAGTATAAGGCGGCAGACGAACACCGGGGAGCTGTTTTTT. It codes for CASSIRRQTNTGELFF. This chain joins TRBV19 and TRBJ2-2; no definite D call. Germline assignment: CDR1 LNHDA and CDR2 SQIVND (reference sequence). The CDR3 consists of 16 residues. The V gene lost 2 bases and the J gene lost 0 bases, with 10 bases spanning the gap. Together with reference TRBV19 and TRBJ2-2, the CDR3 gives the full variable domain: DGGITQSPKYLFRKEGQNVTLSCEQNLNHDAMYWYRQDPGQGLRLIYYSQIVNDFQKGDIAEGYSVSREKKESFPLTVTSAQKNPTAFYLCASSIRRQTNTGELFFGEGSRLTVL.

CDR3 nucleotides: TGTGCCAGCAGTTTACTAGCGGGAAATCTTCCCTACGAGCAGTACTTC. This codes for CASSLLAGNLPYEQYF. This chain joins TRBV27 and TRBJ2-7; 9 bases align to TRBD2. CDR1 is MNHEY, CDR2 SMNVEV, per germline (reference sequence). The CDR3 has 16 amino acids. The V segment lost 2 bases and the J segment 2 bases; nucleotides outside the gene matches: 7.

The rearrangement uses TRBV5-1 and TRBJ2-3; 8 nucleotides match TRBD2. Trimming took 0 bases from V and 5 from J; bases not matched to a gene: 5. Per germline, CDR1 SGHRS and CDR2 YFSETQ. This CDR3 region has 15 residues. CDR3 protein: CASSLEVAGRDTQYF. CDR3 nucleotide sequence: TGCGCCAGCAGCTTGGAGGTAGCGGGGAGAGATACGCAGTATTTT.

This chain uses TRBV5-4 with TRBJ2-1; D perhaps matches TRBD2 (5 bases). V shed 0 bases and J shed 3 bases, with 19 bases lying between them. The germline gives CDR1 SGHNT, CDR2 YYREEE (reference sequence). This CDR3 is 18 amino acids long. The CDR3 loop reads CASSLGGGLGVNYNEQFF. As DNA, the CDR3 is TGTGCCAGCAGCTTGGGCGGCGGGCTTGGAGTAAACTACAATGAGCAGTTCTTC.